Below, 23 T cell receptor beta chains from the same sample are listed, as sequenced in a study of T cell repertoires in cytomegalovirus infection. TCRdb recomputed calls from the reads with MiXCR, one row per CDR3 protein. The repertoire holds 60,000 to 80,000 distinct CDR3 sequences, with 20% as singletons. These receptors are not linked to any known antigen. Here the sequenced sample was CD8+ T cells from cultured PBMCs, taken from culture after CMV antigen stimulation. The receptors come from a human donor in good health (CMV status not recorded). Some clones in this sample may be carry-over from other donors' samples.

A few counts support this clonotype. V is TRBV6-8 and J is TRBJ2-5; perhaps TRBD1 as D (6 bases). The CDR3 spans 14 residues. V lost 0 bases to trimming and J lost 2 bases, with 7 bases between them. CDR1 and CDR2 (germline): MNHGY, SAAAGT. The CDR3 loop reads CASSYSDSQETQYF. CDR3 DNA: TGTGCCAGCAGTTACTCGGACAGTCAAGAGACCCAGTACTTC.

By sample share, this clonotype is medium-sized. The CDR3, as DNA: TGTGCCAGCAGTGAATGGGGTGACACTGAAGCTTTCTTT. It translates to CASSEWGDTEAFF. V is TRBV6-1 and J is TRBJ1-1; D not resolved. In germline, CDR1 is MNHNS, CDR2 SASEGT. The CDR3 covers 13 residues. Trimming stripped 2 bases from V and 3 bases from J, with 7 bases between.

This clonotype appeared a few times. The chain couples TRBV12-3 or TRBV12-4 to TRBJ1-5, with D uncertain. V gave up 4 bases and J gave up 1 base, with 8 bases separating them. CDR3 size: 14 residues. CDR3 coding DNA: TGTGCCAGCAGTTCACGGAGGAGCAATCAGCCCCAGCATTTT. It encodes CASSSRRSNQPQHF.

The rearrangement joins TRBV12-3 or TRBV12-4 to TRBJ2-5; TRBD2 aligns across 13 bases. Trimming cost V 7 bases and J 10 bases; bases outside gene matches: 18. The CDR3 totals 17 residues. The CDR3 spells CASTSRLAGGPVGGQYF. In nucleotides, the CDR3 is TGTGCCAGCACCTCTCGACTAGCGGGGGGCCCTGTCGGTGGCCAGTACTTC.

V is TRBV7-9 and J is TRBJ2-1; D might be TRBD2 (6 bases). The CDR3 contains 15 residues. The germline V and J ends were trimmed by 5 bases and 6 bases, with 17 bases remaining between them. Germline V gene sequence: CDR1 SEHNR, CDR2 FQNEAQ (reference sequence). CDR3 amino acids: CASSGRAGTRNEQFF. The DNA of the CDR3 is TGTGCCAGCAGCGGTCGGGCGGGGACTCGCAATGAGCAGTTCTTC.

The genes are TRBV7-2 and TRBJ2-7; D perhaps matches TRBD2 (5 bases). Germline CDR1 and CDR2: SGHTA and FQGNSA. This CDR3 is 15 amino acids long. V lost 1 base and J lost 2, with 12 bases in between. The CDR3 nucleotides read TGTGCCAGCAGCTTAGGGACCGGGGAGACCTACGAGCAGTACTTC. This gives the protein CASSLGTGETYEQYF.

This clonotype was seen more than once but under ten times. The chain's CDR3 is CAITSDTDSGIQYF. CDR3 sequence (DNA): TGTGCCATCACATCGGACACGGACTCGGGTATTCAGTACTTC. V usage is TRBV10-3 and J usage is TRBJ2-4; the D gene could be TRBD1 or TRBD2 (5 bases each). The CDR3 runs 14 residues. Germline V gene sequence: CDR1 ENHRY, CDR2 SYGVKD. The V and J ends lost 7 bases and 10 bases respectively, with 20 bases between them.

The chain combines TRBV15 with TRBJ2-7, with 9 bases that match TRBD1. CDR3 size: 14 residues. J gave up 5 bases and V 3 bases, and 5 bases lay outside the gene matches. Germline CDR1 is LNHNV and CDR2 is YYDKDF (reference sequence). CDR3 coding DNA: TGTGCCACCAGCAGGACCGGGACAGGGAACGAGCAGTACTTC. As protein: CATSRTGTGNEQYF.

The J gene is TRBJ2-7, the V gene TRBV11-2; the match to TRBD1 covers 8 bases. The junction had 15 bases not matched to a gene; V was cut back by 5 bases and J by 3 bases. Germline assignment: CDR1 SGHAT and CDR2 FQNNGV. The CDR3 has 17 amino acids. The chain's CDR3 is CASSTPRTGLDNYEQYF. CDR3 sequence (DNA): TGTGCCAGCAGCACCCCCCGGACAGGGCTTGACAACTACGAGCAGTACTTC.

The rearrangement uses TRBV6-2 or TRBV6-3 and TRBJ1-5, with D unclear. V lost 0 bases, J lost 3 bases, and 9 bases lay in between. CDR1 and CDR2 from the germline V gene are MNHEY and SVGEGT. CDR3 length equals 15 residues. CDR3 DNA: TGTGCCAGCAGTTACTCGACTGATTACAATCAGCCCCAGCATTTT. It encodes CASSYSTDYNQPQHF.

The V gene is TRBV7-6, the J gene TRBJ2-7; 8 bases are a match to TRBD1. V gave up 4 bases and J gave up 3 bases; unmatched junction bases: 8. The V gene's germline CDR1 is SGHVS and CDR2 FNYEAQ. The CDR3 length is 15 residues. The CDR3 nucleotides are TGTGCCAGCAGCTCAAGGACAGGGCGCTTCTACGAGCAGTACTTC. Protein: CASSSRTGRFYEQYF.

This clonotype has just a few counts. The rearrangement joins TRBV7-6 to TRBJ1-1, with D possibly matching TRBD1 (5 bases). Trimming shortened V by 6 bases and J by 2 bases, and 19 bases separated the two germline ends. Germline CDR1 is SGHVS and CDR2 is FNYEAQ. This CDR3 region has 16 residues. The CDR3 nucleotides read TGTGCCAGCAGTCAGACAACAGGCGCCACTAACACTGAAGCTTTCTTT. Residues: CASSQTTGATNTEAFF.

In its sample, this clonotype was seen a few times. The J gene is TRBJ2-3, the V gene TRBV2; D is unresolved. The CDR3 has 11 residues. Germline V CDR1 and CDR2: SNHLY, FYNNEI. The V end was cut by 11 bases, the J end by 4 bases, with 10 bases between. The CDR3 region has the DNA TGTGCCGGGTCTTTTTCAGATACGCAGTATTTT. Residues: CAGSFSDTQYF.

This clonotype was seen many times. This chain uses TRBV7-8 with TRBJ2-2, with D tentatively TRBD1 (6 bases). The length of the CDR3 is 12 residues. The V end was cut by 4 bases, the J end by 8 bases, with 8 bases between. Germline CDR1 SGHVS, CDR2 FQNEAQ. In DNA form, the CDR3 reads TGTGCCAGCAGCTACAGGGATGGGGAGCTGTTTTTT. As protein: CASSYRDGELFF.

This clonotype has a handful of counts. The V call is TRBV7-2, the J call TRBJ2-3; TRBD1 might be the D (6 bases). The V gene's germline CDR1 is SGHTA and CDR2 FQGNSA. V gave up 4 bases and J gave up 5 bases, with 16 bases separating them. This CDR3 region has 15 residues. The chain's CDR3 is CASSYPQGGIDTQYF. In nucleotides, the CDR3 is TGTGCCAGCAGCTATCCACAGGGTGGGATAGATACGCAGTATTTT. Combining the CDR3 with reference TRBV7-2 and TRBJ2-3 gives the whole variable domain GAGVSQSPSNKVTEKGKDVELRCDPISGHTALYWYRQSLGQGLEFLIYFQGNSAPDKSGLPSDRFSAERTGGSVSTLTIQRTQQEDSAVYLCASSYPQGGIDTQYFGPGTRLTVL.

This clonotype has more than one count but fewer than ten. The rearrangement uses TRBV6-5 and TRBJ2-1; 7 bases line up with TRBD1. J was trimmed by 4 bases and V by 0 bases; bases with no gene match: 9. Looked up from germline, CDR1 is MNHEY and CDR2 is SVGAGI. The CDR3 covers 17 residues. CDR3: CASSYSRTGSLYNEQFF. CDR3 coding DNA: TGTGCCAGCAGTTACTCGCGGACAGGCAGTTTATACAATGAGCAGTTCTTC.

This chain connects TRBV30 to TRBJ1-1; D is unresolved. This CDR3 has 14 residues. Trimming took off 5 bases at V and 0 bases at J, with 13 bases between the two ends. Looked up from germline, CDR1 is GTSNPN and CDR2 is SVGIG (reference sequence). CDR3 protein: CAWSLPEMNTEAFF. The CDR3 DNA follows: TGTGCCTGGTCCCTACCAGAAATGAACACTGAAGCTTTCTTT.

This clonotype was observed a handful of times. The V and J genes are TRBV2 and TRBJ2-7; D may be TRBD1 (6 bases). Germline V lookup: CDR1 SNHLY, CDR2 FYNNEI. The CDR3 length is 16 residues. V dropped 8 bases and J dropped 5 bases, with 25 bases sitting between them. CDR3: CASEHRDRPFRDEQYF. CDR3 in DNA: TGTGCCAGCGAGCACAGGGACCGCCCGTTTAGGGACGAGCAGTACTTC.

The chain combines TRBV7-2 with TRBJ1-3; no clear D gene. The CDR3 is made up of 16 amino acids. V was pared by 1 base and J by 0 bases, with 10 bases between. Germline V gives CDR1 SGHTA, CDR2 FQGNSA. The CDR3 protein is CASSLGAQPSGNTIYF. The CDR3 region has the DNA TGTGCCAGCAGCTTAGGGGCGCAGCCCTCTGGAAACACCATATATTTT.

The chain uses TRBV19 and TRBJ1-5; 8 nucleotides align to TRBD1. The CDR3 has 16 amino acids. V lost 7 bases, J lost 0 bases, and 8 bases stayed unmatched. Germline CDR1 reads LNHDA; CDR2 reads SQIVND (reference sequence). The CDR3 DNA follows: TGTGCCAGTACCTTTCAGGGGGCCGATAGCAATCAGCCCCAGCATTTT. Amino acids: CASTFQGADSNQPQHF.

This clonotype was observed a few times. The chain combines TRBV5-6 with TRBJ2-1, with 11 bases lining up with TRBD1. The ends lost 0 bases at V and 8 bases at J; junction bases unmatched: 4. The CDR3 totals 15 residues. In germline, CDR1 is SGHDT, CDR2 YYEEEE. The CDR3 reads CASSLGRTGGHEQFF. As DNA, the CDR3 is TGTGCCAGCAGCTTGGGACGGACAGGGGGCCATGAGCAGTTCTTC.

This clonotype has just a few counts. This chain links TRBV29-1 with TRBJ2-1; the D gene could be TRBD1 or TRBD2 (6 bases each). V was pared by 6 bases and J by 10 bases, with 16 bases between. The CDR3 is 12 amino acids. Germline V gene data show CDR1 as SQVTM and CDR2 as ANQGSEA. CDR3 protein: CSVEGRGREQFF. The CDR3 DNA is TGCAGCGTGGAGGGCAGGGGACGGGAGCAGTTCTTC.

The chain has TRBV7-9 and TRBJ2-2; D gene unclear. In germline, CDR1 is SEHNR, CDR2 FQNEAQ (reference sequence). V was shortened by 4 bases and J by 2 bases, with 8 bases between the two germline ends. The CDR3 runs to 14 residues. The CDR3 reads CASSYTTNTGELFF. CDR3 coding DNA: TGTGCCAGCAGCTACACGACTAACACCGGGGAGCTGTTTTTT.